This paragraph reports one T cell receptor beta chain. Its antigen specificity is not known. No qualities accompany the bases; no much larger clone lies one base away. The treatment or condition label for this specimen denotes: randomized to nivolumab then ipilimumab (arm A) or the reverse (arm B). None of the trial patients had been given prior DNA-damaging chemotherapy. Thawed PBMCs were sorted on a FACS Aria II flow cytometer to isolate live CD3+CD8+ cells negative for CD19 and CD56. Samples were obtained from patients with melanoma enrolled in CheckMate 064, a randomized, open-label phase II trial of sequential checkpoint blockade. Peripheral blood mononuclear cells were collected by leukapheresis, purified with Ficoll-Paque, and frozen in human serum with roughly 10% DMSO. Right after sorting, the blood CD3+CD8+ cells were verified to be >98% pure, and DNA extraction followed. TCRbeta CDR3 regions were immunosequenced from genomic DNA with the immunoSEQ Assay. Genomic DNA was amplified by bias-controlled multiplex PCR before high-throughput sequencing. The study's own analysis went as follows. To quantify the absolute abundance of each unique TCRbeta CDR3 region, the sequences were collapsed and filtered. Clonality, defined as 1 minus Pielou's evenness, was calculated using productive rearrangements only. Clones with significantly greater frequencies in on-treatment versus baseline samples were identified using a previously published method. TCRdb's version of the immuneACCESS table is confined to in-frame rearrangements and falls short of the full clone set. An unresolved V gene accounts for under half of the shortfall where checked; the remainder is of unknown origin. V, J and clone size derive from that table, while D and trimming were established from the DNA sequence. This sample is represented by about 10,000 clones; 73% of them were singletons. Of the sample, about 35% is held by the ten largest clones.

This record comes from a study of sequential checkpoint blockade in melanoma (dated by TCRdb to about 2019). Regarding the study in general: Patients were randomized 1:1 to first-line nivolumab followed by ipilimumab (arm A) or ipilimumab followed by nivolumab (arm B). Maintenance nivolumab came after each of the two trial sequences.

Study-level results and caveats: Validation of the response-prediction model combining TCR metrics and mutation burden is needed in larger, independent patient cohorts.

V is shortened by 1 base, J by 9 bases, and the region joining them spans 7 bases. The CDR1 and CDR2 encoded by the germline V gene are SGHDN and FVKESK. Spanning cysteine to phenylalanine, the CDR3 consists of 13 amino acids. The DNA shown is the 39-base CDR3, in frame from base 1. The TCR originated in a human donor with melanoma. Source: CD8+ T cells sorted from blood (inferred from file names), taken from a patient given nivolumab and ipilimumab in sequence. The rearranged chain carries TRBV14 and TRBJ1-6, with the D segment identity uncertain. The nucleotide sequence reads as follows: TGTGCCAGCAGCCAAGTGAAGAGTTCACCCCTCCACTTT. It specifies CASSQVKSSPLHF.